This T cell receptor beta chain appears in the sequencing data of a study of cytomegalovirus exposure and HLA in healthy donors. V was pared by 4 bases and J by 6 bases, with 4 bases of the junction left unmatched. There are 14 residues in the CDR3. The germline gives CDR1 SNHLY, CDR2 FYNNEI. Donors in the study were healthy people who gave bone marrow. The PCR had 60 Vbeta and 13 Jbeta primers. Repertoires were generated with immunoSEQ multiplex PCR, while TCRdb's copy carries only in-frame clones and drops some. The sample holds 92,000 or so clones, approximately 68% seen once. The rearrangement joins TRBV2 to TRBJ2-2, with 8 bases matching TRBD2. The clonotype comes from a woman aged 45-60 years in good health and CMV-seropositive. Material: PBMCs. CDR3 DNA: TGTGCCAGCAGTGGAGGGACTAGGGCCGGGGAGCTGTTTTTT. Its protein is CASSGGTRAGELFF.